The sequence of this TCR beta chain was determined in a study of cytomegalovirus exposure and HLA in healthy donors. Findings of the study overall: The classifier reportedly diagnosed cytomegalovirus status with high specificity and sensitivity. The study flagged about 150 TCR beta chains as cytomegalovirus-associated.

A word on this clone: The antigen is not known.

Researchers ran the PCR with 60 Vbeta and 13 Jbeta primers. Clones were sequenced by immunoSEQ multiplex PCR, and TCRdb holds only the in-frame ones, with some missing. Here the sample spans approximately 140,000 clones, 73% being singletons. The germline gives CDR1 MNHEY, CDR2 SVGAGI. V was shortened by 0 bases and J by 5 bases, with 11 bases between the two germline ends. This CDR3 spans 14 amino acids. This chain links TRBV6-5 with TRBJ2-7, with D possibly TRBD2 on 5 matching bases. Sequencing input: PBMCs. The receptor was derived from a woman in her forties in good health and CMV-seronegative. The CDR3 sequence: CASSYSRGNDEQYV. The CDR3 coding sequence is TGTGCCAGCAGTTACTCACGGGGTAACGACGAGCAGTACGTC.